This T cell receptor (beta chain) was sequenced during a study of cytomegalovirus exposure and HLA in healthy donors. As for the study in general: An earlier analysis identified 117 million unique TCR beta sequences in 150 million to 200 million T cells. The study's findings and limits: The availability of immune exposure information extended only to CMV serostatus. The study reported that TCR beta sequences accurately predicted HLA-A and HLA-B alleles in most subjects. More than 150 TCR beta chains were listed as cytomegalovirus-associated.

The PCR employed 60 Vbeta primers together with 13 Jbeta primers. The protocol was immunoSEQ multiplex PCR, while the TCRdb copy is restricted to in-frame clones and leaves out a portion. The data hold under 200,000 clones, with approximately 85% observed a single time. A remark on this clone: Antigen: not known.

The sample comprised PBMCs. The TCR originated in a girl aged 2-10 years in good health and CMV-seropositive.

CDR3 region: CASSRGLARPRELFF. The CDR3 coding sequence is TGTGCCAGCAGTAGGGGACTAGCTCGGCCCAGGGAGCTGTTTTTT. The chain is built from TRBV27 and TRBJ2-2; 9 nucleotides match TRBD2. V was pared by 5 bases and J by 9 bases, with 10 bases of the junction left unmatched. From germline, CDR1 is MNHEY and CDR2 SMNVEV (reference sequence). This CDR3 has 15 amino acids.